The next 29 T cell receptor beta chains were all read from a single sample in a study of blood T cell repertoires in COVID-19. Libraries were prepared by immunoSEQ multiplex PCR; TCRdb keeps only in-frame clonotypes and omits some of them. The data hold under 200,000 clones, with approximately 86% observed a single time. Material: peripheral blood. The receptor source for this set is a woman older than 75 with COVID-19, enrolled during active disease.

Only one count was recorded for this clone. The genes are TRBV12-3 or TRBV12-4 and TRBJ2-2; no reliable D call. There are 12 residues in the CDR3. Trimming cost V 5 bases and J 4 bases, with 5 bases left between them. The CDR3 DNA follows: TGTGCCAGCAGTACGAGCACCGGGGAGCTGTTTTTT. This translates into CASSTSTGELFF.

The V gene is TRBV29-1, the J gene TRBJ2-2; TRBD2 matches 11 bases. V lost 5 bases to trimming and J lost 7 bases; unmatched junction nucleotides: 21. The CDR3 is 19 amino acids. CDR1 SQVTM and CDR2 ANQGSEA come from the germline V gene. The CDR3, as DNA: TGCAGCGTTAGCGGGACAGGGAGCCTAGCGGGAGGTATAGACGGGGAGCTGTTTTTT. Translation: CSVSGTGSLAGGIDGELFF.

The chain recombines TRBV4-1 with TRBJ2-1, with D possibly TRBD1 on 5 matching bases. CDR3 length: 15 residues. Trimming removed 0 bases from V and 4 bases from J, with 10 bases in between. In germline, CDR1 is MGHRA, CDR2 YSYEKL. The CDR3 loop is CASSQDRVLYNEQFF. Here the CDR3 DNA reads TGCGCCAGCAGCCAAGACAGGGTGCTATACAATGAGCAGTTCTTC.

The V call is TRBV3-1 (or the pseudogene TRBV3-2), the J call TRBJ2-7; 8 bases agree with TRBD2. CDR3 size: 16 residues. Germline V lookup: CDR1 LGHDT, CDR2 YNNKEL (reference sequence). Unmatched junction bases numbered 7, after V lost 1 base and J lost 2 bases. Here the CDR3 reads CASSQGTILAAYEQYF. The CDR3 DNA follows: TGTGCCAGCAGCCAAGGGACCATACTAGCGGCCTACGAGCAGTACTTC.

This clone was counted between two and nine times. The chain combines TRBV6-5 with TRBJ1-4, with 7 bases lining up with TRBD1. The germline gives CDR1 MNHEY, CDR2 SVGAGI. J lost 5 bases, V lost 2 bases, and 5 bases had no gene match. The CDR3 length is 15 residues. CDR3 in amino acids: CASSYPDRENEKLFF. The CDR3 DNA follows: TGTGCCAGCAGTTACCCCGACAGGGAAAATGAAAAACTGTTTTTT.

In DNA form, the CDR3 reads TGTGCCAGTAGTTACTTGGGACAGGGGGCGTACGAGCAGTACTTC. Translating gives CASSYLGQGAYEQYF. The chain joins TRBV19 to TRBJ2-7; 12 nucleotides align to TRBD1. CDR1 and CDR2 from the germline V gene are LNHDA and SQIVND (reference sequence). The CDR3 has 15 residues. V dropped 5 bases and J dropped 4; count of bases not matched to a gene: 6.

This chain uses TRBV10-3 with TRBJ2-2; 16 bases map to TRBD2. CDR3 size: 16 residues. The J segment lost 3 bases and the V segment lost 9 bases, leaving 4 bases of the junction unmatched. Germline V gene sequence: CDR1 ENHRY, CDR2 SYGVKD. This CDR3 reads CAIGTSGRADTGELFF. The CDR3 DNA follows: TGTGCCATAGGGACTAGCGGGAGGGCCGACACCGGGGAGCTGTTTTTT.

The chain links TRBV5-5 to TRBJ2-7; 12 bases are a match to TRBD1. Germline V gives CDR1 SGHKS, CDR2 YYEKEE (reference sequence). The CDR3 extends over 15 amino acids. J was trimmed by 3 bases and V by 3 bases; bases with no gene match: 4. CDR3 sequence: CASSWGQGASYEQYF. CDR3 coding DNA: TGTGCCAGCAGCTGGGGACAGGGGGCGAGCTACGAGCAGTACTTC.

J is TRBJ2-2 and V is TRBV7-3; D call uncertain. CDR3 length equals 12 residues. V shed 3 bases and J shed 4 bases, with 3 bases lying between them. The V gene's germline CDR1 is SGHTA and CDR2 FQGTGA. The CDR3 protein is CASSFGTGELFF. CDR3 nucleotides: TGTGCCAGCAGCTTCGGCACCGGGGAGCTGTTTTTT.

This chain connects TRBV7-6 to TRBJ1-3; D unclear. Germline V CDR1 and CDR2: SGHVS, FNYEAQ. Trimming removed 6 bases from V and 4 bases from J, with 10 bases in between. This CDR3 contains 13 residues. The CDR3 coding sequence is TGTGCCAGCAGGGAGGGATCCGGAAACACCATATATTTT. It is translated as CASREGSGNTIYF.

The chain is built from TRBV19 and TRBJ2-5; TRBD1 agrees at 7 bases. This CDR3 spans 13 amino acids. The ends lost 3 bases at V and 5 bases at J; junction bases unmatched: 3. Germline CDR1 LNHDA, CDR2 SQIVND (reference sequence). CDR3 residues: CASSIDRAETQYF. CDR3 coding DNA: TGTGCCAGTAGTATCGACAGGGCCGAGACCCAGTACTTC. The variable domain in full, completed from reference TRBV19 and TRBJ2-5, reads DGGITQSPKYLFRKEGQNVTLSCEQNLNHDAMYWYRQDPGQGLRLIYYSQIVNDFQKGDIAEGYSVSREKKESFPLTVTSAQKNPTAFYLCASSIDRAETQYFGPGTRLLVL.

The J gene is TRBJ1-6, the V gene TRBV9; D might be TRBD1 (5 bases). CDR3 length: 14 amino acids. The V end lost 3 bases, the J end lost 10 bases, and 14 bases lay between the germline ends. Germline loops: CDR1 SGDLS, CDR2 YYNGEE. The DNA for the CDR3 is TGTGCCAGCAGCGCCGCAGGGTTTATGTCACCCCTCCACTTT. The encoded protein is CASSAAGFMSPLHF.

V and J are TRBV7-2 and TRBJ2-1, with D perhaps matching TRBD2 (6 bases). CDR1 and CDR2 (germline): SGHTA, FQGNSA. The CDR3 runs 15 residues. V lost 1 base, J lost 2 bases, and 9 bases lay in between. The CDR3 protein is CASSLDGGTYNEQFF. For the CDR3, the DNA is TGTGCCAGCAGCTTAGACGGGGGAACCTACAATGAGCAGTTCTTC.

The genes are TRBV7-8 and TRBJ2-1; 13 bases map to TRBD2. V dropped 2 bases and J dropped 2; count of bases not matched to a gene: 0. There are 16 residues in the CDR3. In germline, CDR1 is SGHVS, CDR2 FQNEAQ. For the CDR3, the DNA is TGTGCCAGCAGCTTAACTAGCGGGAGGGCCTACAATGAGCAGTTCTTC. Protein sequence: CASSLTSGRAYNEQFF.

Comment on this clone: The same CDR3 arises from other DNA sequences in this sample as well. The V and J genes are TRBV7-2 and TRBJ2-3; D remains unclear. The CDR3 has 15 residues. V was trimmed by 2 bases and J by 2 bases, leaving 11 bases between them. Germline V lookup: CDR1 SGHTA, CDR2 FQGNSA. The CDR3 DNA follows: TGTGCCAGCAGCTTAAGTGGCGGAGACACAGATACGCAGTATTTT. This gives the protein CASSLSGGDTDTQYF.

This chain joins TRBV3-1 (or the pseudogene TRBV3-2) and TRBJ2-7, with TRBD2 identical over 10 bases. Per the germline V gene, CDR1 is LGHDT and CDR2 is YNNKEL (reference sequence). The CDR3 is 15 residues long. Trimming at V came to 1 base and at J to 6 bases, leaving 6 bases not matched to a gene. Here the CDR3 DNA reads TGTGCCAGCAGCCAAGTGCTAGCGGGAGCGGGCGAGCAGTACTTC. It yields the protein CASSQVLAGAGEQYF.

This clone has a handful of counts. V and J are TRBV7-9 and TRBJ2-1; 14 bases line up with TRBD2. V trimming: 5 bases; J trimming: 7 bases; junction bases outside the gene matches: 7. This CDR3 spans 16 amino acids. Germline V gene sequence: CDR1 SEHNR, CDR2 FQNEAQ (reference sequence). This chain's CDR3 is CASSPTSGRDSNEQFF. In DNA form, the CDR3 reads TGTGCCAGCAGCCCGACTAGCGGGAGGGACTCGAATGAGCAGTTCTTC.

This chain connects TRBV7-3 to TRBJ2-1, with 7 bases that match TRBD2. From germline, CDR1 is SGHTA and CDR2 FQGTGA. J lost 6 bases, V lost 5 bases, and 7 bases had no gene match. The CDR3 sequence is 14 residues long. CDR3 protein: CASSPLAGANEQFF. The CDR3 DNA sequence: TGTGCCAGCAGCCCCCTCGCGGGAGCCAATGAGCAGTTCTTC.

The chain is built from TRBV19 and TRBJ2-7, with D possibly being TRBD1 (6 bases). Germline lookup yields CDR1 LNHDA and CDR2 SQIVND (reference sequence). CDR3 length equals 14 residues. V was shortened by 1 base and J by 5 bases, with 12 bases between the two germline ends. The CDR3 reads CASSIGTGRDEQYF. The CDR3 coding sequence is TGTGCCAGTAGTATAGGTACAGGGCGCGACGAGCAGTACTTC.

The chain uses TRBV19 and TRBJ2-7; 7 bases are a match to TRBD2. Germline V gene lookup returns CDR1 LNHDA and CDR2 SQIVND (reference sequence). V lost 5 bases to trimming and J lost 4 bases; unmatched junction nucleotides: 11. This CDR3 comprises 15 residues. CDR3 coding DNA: TGTGCCAGTAGTGATCTTGGGGGAGGGCCGTACGAGCAGTACTTC. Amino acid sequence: CASSDLGGGPYEQYF.

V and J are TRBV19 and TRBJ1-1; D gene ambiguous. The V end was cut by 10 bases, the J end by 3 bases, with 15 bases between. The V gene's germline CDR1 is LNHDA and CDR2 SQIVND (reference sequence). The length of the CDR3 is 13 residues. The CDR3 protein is CATQEGADTEAFF. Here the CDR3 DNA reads TGTGCCACCCAAGAGGGTGCGGACACTGAAGCTTTCTTT.

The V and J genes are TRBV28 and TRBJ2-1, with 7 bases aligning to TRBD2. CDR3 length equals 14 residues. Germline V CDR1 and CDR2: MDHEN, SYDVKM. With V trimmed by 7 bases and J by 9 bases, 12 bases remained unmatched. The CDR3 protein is CASTGGSTYSEQFF. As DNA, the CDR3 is TGTGCCAGCACCGGCGGGAGTACGTATAGTGAGCAGTTCTTC. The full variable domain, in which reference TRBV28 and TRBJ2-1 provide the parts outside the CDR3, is DVKVTQSSRYLVKRTGEKVFLECVQDMDHENMFWYRQDPGLGLRLIYFSYDVKMKEKGDIPEGYSVSREKKERFSLILESASTNQTSMYLCASTGGSTYSEQFFGPGTRLTVL.

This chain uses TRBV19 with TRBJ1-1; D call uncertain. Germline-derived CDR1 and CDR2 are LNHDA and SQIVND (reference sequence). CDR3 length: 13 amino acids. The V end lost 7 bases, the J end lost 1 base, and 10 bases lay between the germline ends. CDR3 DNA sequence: TGTGCCAGTAAAATTCGGGGGAACACTGAAGCTTTCTTT. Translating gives CASKIRGNTEAFF. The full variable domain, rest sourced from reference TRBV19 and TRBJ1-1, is DGGITQSPKYLFRKEGQNVTLSCEQNLNHDAMYWYRQDPGQGLRLIYYSQIVNDFQKGDIAEGYSVSREKKESFPLTVTSAQKNPTAFYLCASKIRGNTEAFFGQGTRLTVV.

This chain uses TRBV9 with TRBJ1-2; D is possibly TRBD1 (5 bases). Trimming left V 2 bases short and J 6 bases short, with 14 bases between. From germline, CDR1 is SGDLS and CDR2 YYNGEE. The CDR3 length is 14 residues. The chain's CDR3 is CASSVGTPGHGYTF. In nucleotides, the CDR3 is TGTGCCAGCAGCGTGGGGACTCCAGGTCATGGCTACACCTTC.

The CDR3 bases are TGTGCCAGTAGTGGAAGAGGACAGGGTTCCTACAATGAGCAGTTCTTC. Translating it yields CASSGRGQGSYNEQFF. The chain joins TRBV19 to TRBJ2-1, with TRBD1 matching 8 bases. The CDR3 length is 16 residues. Germline values: CDR1 LNHDA, CDR2 SQIVND (reference sequence). V shed 5 bases and J 1 base; nucleotides not matched to a gene: 7.

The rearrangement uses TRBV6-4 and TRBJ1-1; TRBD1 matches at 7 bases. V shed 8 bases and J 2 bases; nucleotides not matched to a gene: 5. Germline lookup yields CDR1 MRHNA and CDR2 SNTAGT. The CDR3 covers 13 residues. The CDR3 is CASSGQANTEAFF. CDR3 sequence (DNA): TGTGCCAGCTCCGGACAGGCCAACACTGAAGCTTTCTTT.

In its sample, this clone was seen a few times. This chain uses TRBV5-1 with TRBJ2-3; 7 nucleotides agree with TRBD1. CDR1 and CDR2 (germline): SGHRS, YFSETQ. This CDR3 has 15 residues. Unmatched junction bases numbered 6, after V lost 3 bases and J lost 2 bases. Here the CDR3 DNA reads TGCGCCAGCAGCTCCGGGACAGAGCACACAGATACGCAGTATTTT. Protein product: CASSSGTEHTDTQYF.

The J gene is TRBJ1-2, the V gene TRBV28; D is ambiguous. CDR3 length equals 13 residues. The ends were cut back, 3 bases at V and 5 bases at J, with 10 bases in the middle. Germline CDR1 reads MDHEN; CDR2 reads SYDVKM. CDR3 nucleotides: TGTGCCAGCAGTTTGGTGCCGGGATATGGCTACACCTTC. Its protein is CASSLVPGYGYTF.

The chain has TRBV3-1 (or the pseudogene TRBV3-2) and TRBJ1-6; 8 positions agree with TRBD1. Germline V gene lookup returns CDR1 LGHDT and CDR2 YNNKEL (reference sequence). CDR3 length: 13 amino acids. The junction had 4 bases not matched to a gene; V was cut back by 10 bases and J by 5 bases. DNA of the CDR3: TGTGCCATAGGACAGGGTGATAATTCACCCCTCCACTTT. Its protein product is CAIGQGDNSPLHF.